This passage covers 25 T cell receptor beta chains from one sample sequenced in a study of blood T cell repertoires in COVID-19. This table comes from immunoSEQ multiplex PCR, and its TCRdb copy is limited to in-frame clones, with some not included. The repertoire holds fewer than 100,000 clones, 70% to 90% seen once, with 4% to 5% in the top ten. Sequencing input: peripheral blood. Source of these receptors: a man aged 65-85 years with acute or convalescent COVID-19.

This chain connects TRBV7-8 to TRBJ1-6; D is perhaps TRBD1 (6 bases). In germline, CDR1 is SGHVS, CDR2 FQNEAQ. This CDR3 is built from 14 residues. Trimming left V 2 bases short and J 5 bases short, with 7 bases between. CDR3 sequence (DNA): TGTGCCAGCAGCTTATCAGGGGATAATTCACCCCTCCACTTT. It encodes CASSLSGDNSPLHF.

The chain links TRBV19 to TRBJ1-1; TRBD1 matches 8 bases. The germline gives CDR1 LNHDA, CDR2 SQIVND (reference sequence). The V segment lost 5 bases and the J segment 6 bases; nucleotides outside the gene matches: 14. The CDR3 extends over 16 amino acids. CDR3 residues: CASSPLSRGPTAEAFF. The CDR3 DNA reads TGTGCCAGTAGTCCGCTTTCCAGGGGGCCTACAGCTGAAGCTTTCTTT. The variable domain in full, with the rest retrieved from reference TRBV19 and TRBJ1-1, is DGGITQSPKYLFRKEGQNVTLSCEQNLNHDAMYWYRQDPGQGLRLIYYSQIVNDFQKGDIAEGYSVSREKKESFPLTVTSAQKNPTAFYLCASSPLSRGPTAEAFFGQGTRLTVV.

This chain links TRBV7-2 with TRBJ2-2, with TRBD2 identical over 8 bases. The germline CDR1 and CDR2 sequences are SGHTA and FQGNSA. V shed 3 bases and J 15 bases; nucleotides not matched to a gene: 6. The CDR3 contains 12 residues. The CDR3, as DNA: TGTGCCAGCAGCTTTTCGGGGGGGGCATTGTTTTTT. Protein sequence: CASSFSGGALFF.

This clone appeared a few times. This rearrangement joins TRBV19 to TRBJ1-4; no firm D call. Germline CDR1 reads LNHDA; CDR2 reads SQIVND (reference sequence). The CDR3 is 14 amino acids. Trimming removed 0 bases from V and 4 bases from J, with 6 bases in between. CDR3 nucleotide sequence: TGTGCCAGTAGTATAGAACACAGTAATGAAAAACTGTTTTTT. Translated: CASSIEHSNEKLFF.

This chain joins TRBV14 and TRBJ2-7; D is perhaps TRBD2 (6 bases). Per the germline V gene, CDR1 is SGHDN and CDR2 is FVKESK. This CDR3 region has 15 residues. Trimming stripped 3 bases from V and 0 bases from J, with 12 bases between. CDR3: CASSQGLGYSYEQYV. Written as DNA, the CDR3 is TGTGCCAGCAGCCAGGGACTGGGATACTCCTACGAGCAGTACGTC.

This chain joins TRBV10-1 and TRBJ1-1; D is perhaps TRBD1 (5 bases). Germline assignment: CDR1 WNHNN and CDR2 SYGVQD (reference sequence). The CDR3 runs to 13 residues. V lost 4 bases and J lost 3, with 9 bases in between. The CDR3 nucleotides read TGCGCCAGCAGTGTAGGAGGGGACACTGAAGCTTTCTTT. Protein product: CASSVGGDTEAFF.

The chain has TRBV7-2 and TRBJ1-4; D gene unclear. Germline lookup yields CDR1 SGHTA and CDR2 FQGNSA. The CDR3 has 15 residues. V was pared by 5 bases and J by 4 bases, with 14 bases between. The CDR3 DNA follows: TGTGCCAGCAGCCAAGACGGGAAGTTTAATGAAAAACTGTTTTTT. As protein: CASSQDGKFNEKLFF.

The chain employs TRBV30 and TRBJ1-2, with 7 nucleotides matching TRBD1. Germline loops: CDR1 GTSNPN, CDR2 SVGIG (reference sequence). V shed 3 bases and J 3 bases; nucleotides not matched to a gene: 7. This CDR3 contains 14 residues. The chain's CDR3 is CAWRKGAQDYGYTF. As DNA, the CDR3 is TGTGCCTGGAGAAAGGGGGCGCAGGACTATGGCTACACCTTC.

The chain carries TRBV18 and TRBJ1-1; no clear D gene. Germline-derived CDR1 and CDR2 are KGHSH and LQKENI. This CDR3 has 14 amino acids. V lost 4 bases, J lost 7 bases, and 16 bases lay in between. The CDR3 loop is CASSLRDDSSEAFF. The CDR3, as DNA: TGTGCCAGCTCACTGCGCGATGATTCTAGTGAAGCTTTCTTT. The variable domain in full, completed from reference TRBV18 and TRBJ1-1, reads NAGVMQNPRHLVRRRGQEARLRCSPMKGHSHVYWYRQLPEEGLKFMVYLQKENIIDESGMPKERFSAEFPKEGPSILRIQQVVRGDSAAYFCASSLRDDSSEAFFGQGTRLTVV.

The rearrangement links TRBV6-5 to TRBJ1-6, with D possibly matching TRBD1 (6 bases). Germline V gene lookup returns CDR1 MNHEY and CDR2 SVGAGI. The CDR3 runs 15 residues. V was pared by 7 bases and J by 5 bases, with 15 bases between. CDR3 region: CASTLTGPDNSPLHF. The CDR3 DNA reads TGTGCCAGCACCTTGACAGGCCCCGATAATTCACCCCTCCACTTT.

This chain connects TRBV28 to TRBJ1-4; D uncertain. From germline, CDR1 is MDHEN and CDR2 SYDVKM. Trimming pared 5 bases from V and 5 bases from J, leaving 15 bases between. The CDR3 covers 15 residues. In DNA, the CDR3 is TGTGCCAGCAGTCGGTCCGCTGGGCCAAATGAAAAACTGTTTTTT. Translation gives CASSRSAGPNEKLFF.

This clone came up once. V gene TRBV6-6 combines with J gene TRBJ1-5; tentatively, D is TRBD1 (5 bases). Per germline, CDR1 MNHNY and CDR2 SVGAGI (reference sequence). This CDR3 is 15 amino acids long. The V end was cut by 7 bases, the J end by 5 bases, with 18 bases between. In nucleotides, the CDR3 is TGTGCCAGCACCGCAGCCCGGGGGATACATCAGCCCCAGCATTTT. Protein: CASTAARGIHQPQHF.

This chain links TRBV14 with TRBJ1-2; D is perhaps TRBD1 (5 bases). V lost 2 bases and J lost 4, with 8 bases in between. Germline V gene data show CDR1 as SGHDN and CDR2 as FVKESK. The CDR3 is made up of 13 amino acids. The CDR3 DNA is TGTGCCAGCAGCCAACAGGGTTCCTATGGCTACACCTTC. Translating it yields CASSQQGSYGYTF.

J is TRBJ2-7 and V is TRBV4-1; TRBD1 agrees at 10 bases. Germline V gene data show CDR1 as MGHRA and CDR2 as YSYEKL. The trim removed 0 bases at V and 4 bases at J, leaving 3 bases unmatched. The CDR3 is made up of 15 amino acids. CDR3 sequence: CASSQEGGQGYEQYF. CDR3 DNA: TGCGCCAGCAGCCAAGAAGGGGGACAGGGGTACGAGCAGTACTTC.

V is TRBV7-9 and J is TRBJ2-1; the match to TRBD2 covers 8 bases. V dropped 3 bases and J dropped 0; count of bases not matched to a gene: 1. This CDR3 comprises 15 residues. Germline-derived CDR1 and CDR2 are SEHNR and FQNEAQ (reference sequence). The CDR3 spells CASSFSGTSYNEQFF. CDR3 nucleotide sequence: TGTGCCAGCAGCTTTAGCGGGACCTCCTACAATGAGCAGTTCTTC.

The rearrangement uses TRBV14 and TRBJ1-6; 8 nucleotides align to TRBD1. The trim removed 1 base at V and 9 bases at J, leaving 17 bases unmatched. From germline, CDR1 is SGHDN and CDR2 FVKESK. The CDR3 consists of 19 residues. In DNA, the CDR3 is TGTGCCAGCAGCCAAGGGCGGACAGGGACTATAATTCACCCTTCACCCCTCCACTTT. As protein: CASSQGRTGTIIHPSPLHF.

Comment on this clone: The same CDR3 also results from other DNA sequences found in this sample. V usage is TRBV5-1 and J usage is TRBJ2-1; weak D call: TRBD2 (6 bases). Trimming took 2 bases from V and 0 from J, leaving 9 bases between them. Germline V lookup: CDR1 SGHRS, CDR2 YFSETQ. CDR3 size: 15 residues. The DNA of the CDR3 is TGCGCCAGCAGCTTACCGCGGGACTCCTACAATGAGCAGTTCTTC. Translating it yields CASSLPRDSYNEQFF.

The gene calls are TRBV7-8 and TRBJ1-2, with 10 positions matching TRBD1. Unmatched junction bases numbered 0, after V lost 1 base and J lost 4 bases. The germline V gene encodes CDR1 SGHVS and CDR2 FQNEAQ. CDR3 length: 14 residues. The DNA of the CDR3 is TGTGCCAGCAGCTTAGGGGACAGGGGCTATGGCTACACCTTC. This codes for CASSLGDRGYGYTF.

The chain is built from TRBV5-6 and TRBJ1-3; tentatively, D is TRBD1 (5 bases). This CDR3 has 18 amino acids. The V and J ends lost 4 bases and 4 bases respectively, with 24 bases between them. Germline CDR1 and CDR2: SGHDT and YYEEEE. The CDR3 DNA reads as TGTGCCAGCAGCAGAGGCCTCGGACACTTGCTCTCCGGAAACACCATATATTTT. Translation: CASSRGLGHLLSGNTIYF.

V is TRBV5-6 and J is TRBJ1-2; 7 nucleotides line up with TRBD1. In germline, CDR1 is SGHDT, CDR2 YYEEEE. CDR3 length: 15 residues. Trimming at V came to 3 bases and at J to 0 bases, leaving 5 bases not matched to a gene. This CDR3 is CASSSPDRPNYGYTF. CDR3 coding DNA: TGTGCCAGCAGCTCCCCGGACAGGCCTAACTATGGCTACACCTTC.

The rearrangement links TRBV28 to TRBJ2-2, with 8 bases matching TRBD2. From germline, CDR1 is MDHEN and CDR2 SYDVKM. With V trimmed by 3 bases and J by 5 bases, 5 bases remained unmatched. There are 15 residues in the CDR3. The CDR3 coding sequence is TGTGCCAGCAGTTTGCGGGGGGCTGGGACCGGGGAGCTGTTTTTT. Its translation is CASSLRGAGTGELFF.

The chain employs TRBV15 and TRBJ2-5; possible D gene TRBD2, 6 bases. Trimming stripped 4 bases from V and 4 bases from J, with 16 bases between. CDR1 is LNHNV and CDR2 is YYDKDF in the germline V gene (reference sequence). This CDR3 comprises 15 residues. The CDR3 sequence is CATSISLSGGETQYF. CDR3 in DNA: TGTGCCACCAGCATATCCCTTAGCGGCGGAGAGACCCAGTACTTC.

This sequence joins TRBV18 and TRBJ1-4; 11 nucleotides align to TRBD1. This CDR3 region has 15 residues. Germline V gene sequence: CDR1 KGHSH, CDR2 LQKENI. V was clipped by 3 bases and J by 6 bases; unmatched bases: 3. CDR3 protein: CASSPDRGRDEKLFF. CDR3 coding DNA: TGTGCCAGCTCACCGGACAGGGGGCGGGATGAAAAACTGTTTTTT.

This chain joins TRBV10-2 and TRBJ2-1, with D uncertain. The CDR3 spans 13 residues. Looked up from germline, CDR1 is WSHSY and CDR2 is SAAADI. V gave up 8 bases and J gave up 1 base, with 9 bases separating them. CDR3 region: CASVSLSYNEQFF. The CDR3, as DNA: TGCGCCAGCGTTAGCCTGTCCTACAATGAGCAGTTCTTC.

The rearrangement uses TRBV18 and TRBJ1-2, with 8 bases that match TRBD1. The CDR3 covers 14 residues. The germline gives CDR1 KGHSH, CDR2 LQKENI. V gave up 3 bases and J gave up 7 bases; unmatched junction bases: 7. Here the CDR3 reads CASSPDRAEGGYTF. CDR3 in DNA: TGTGCCAGCTCACCGGACAGGGCTGAGGGTGGCTACACCTTC.